This is a list of T cell receptor beta chains from one sample in a study of cytotoxic CD8 clonotypes in ibrutinib-treated CLL. Method: immunoSEQ multiplex PCR; TCRdb's copy keeps in-frame clones and lacks some. In the table there are approximately 330,000 clones, around four fifths of which are singletons. Material: PBMCs, obtained before ibrutinib treatment. The source is a human donor with chronic lymphocytic leukemia. Both conserved end residues are part of each CDR3. The D gene is left open where the match is weak. The size field is filled for only some rows; it gives once, few, many or a size class.

TRBV10-3,TRBJ2-7,NA,NA,CAISATKTMNEQYF,TGTGCCATCAGTGCCACGAAGACTATGAACGAGCAGTACTTC
TRBV4-3,TRBJ2-7,NA,NA,CASSQEIFYEQYF,TGCGCCAGCAGCCAGGAAATATTTTACGAGCAGTACTTC
TRBV30,TRBJ2-1,NA,TRBD2,CAWSESWLAGVYNEQFF,TGTGCCTGGAGCGAAAGTTGGTTAGCGGGGGTTTACAATGAGCAGTTCTTC
TRBV14,TRBJ2-2,NA,NA,CASSQDKGWDTGELFF,TGTGCCAGCAGCCAAGACAAGGGATGGGACACCGGGGAGCTGTTTTTT
TRBV7-2,TRBJ2-2,once,NA,CASPGQNTGELFF,TGTGCCAGCCCGGGACAAAACACCGGGGAGCTGTTTTTT
TRBV10-1,TRBJ2-5,NA,TRBD1,CASRRQGASRRETQYF,TGCGCCAGCAGGCGACAGGGGGCCTCAAGACGAGAGACCCAGTACTTC
TRBV6-5,TRBJ1-2,NA,NA,CASSYHSGVYYGYTF,TGTGCCAGCAGTTATCACAGCGGGGTTTACTATGGCTACACCTTC
TRBV10-3,TRBJ2-7,NA,NA,CAISESTRGYEQYF,TGTGCCATCAGTGAGTCGACAAGGGGCTACGAGCAGTACTTC
TRBV4-3,TRBJ2-1,once,TRBD2,CASSQDIREGYNEQFF,TGCGCCAGCAGCCAAGATATTCGGGAGGGTTACAATGAGCAGTTCTTC
TRBV18,TRBJ2-7,NA,TRBD1,CASSPPSGTGSYEQYF,TGTGCCAGCTCACCACCATCCGGGACAGGGTCCTACGAGCAGTACTTC
TRBV9,TRBJ2-1,NA,NA,CASSLLWGTEQFF,TGTGCCAGCAGCCTACTGTGGGGTACTGAGCAGTTCTTC
TRBV4-1,TRBJ2-7,NA,TRBD1,CASSQDGQGVYEQYF,TGCGCCAGCAGCCAAGATGGACAGGGGGTCTACGAGCAGTACTTC
TRBV7-6,TRBJ2-7,few,NA,CASSFRREEQYF,TGTGCCAGCAGCTTCCGAAGAGAGGAGCAGTACTTC
TRBV2,TRBJ2-3,once,NA,CASSQGEGRGTDTQYF,TGTGCCAGCAGCCAGGGGGAGGGCCGGGGCACAGATACGCAGTATTTT
TRBV19,TRBJ2-1,few,NA,CASSTGQTNEQFF,TGTGCCAGTAGTACCGGACAGACAAATGAGCAGTTCTTC
TRBV5-1,TRBJ1-5,NA,TRBD1,CASSLGTGTLDQPQHF,TGCGCCAGCAGCTTGGGGACAGGTACGTTGGATCAGCCCCAGCATTTT
TRBV5-8,TRBJ1-5,NA,NA,CASSFNQPQHF,TGTGCCAGCAGCTTCAATCAGCCCCAGCATTTT
TRBV27,TRBJ2-3,NA,NA,CASSLSGGVDLSTDTQYF,TGTGCCAGCAGTTTATCTGGGGGAGTCGATTTAAGCACAGATACGCAGTATTTT
TRBV4-1,TRBJ2-1,NA,TRBD2,CASSQRTSGSNNNEQFF,TGCGCCAGCAGCCAACGAACTAGCGGGAGTAATAACAATGAGCAGTTCTTC
TRBV27,TRBJ2-7,few,TRBD2,CASSVGLVPYEQYF,TGTGCCAGCAGTGTCGGACTAGTCCCCTACGAGCAGTACTTC
TRBV6-1,TRBJ2-1,NA,NA,CASSEGYGHEQFF,TGTGCCAGCAGTGAAGGCTATGGACATGAGCAGTTCTTC
TRBV11-1,TRBJ2-7,NA,TRBD2,CASSPDLGTTSYEQYF,TGTGCCAGCAGCCCTGACCTAGGGACTACTTCCTACGAGCAGTACTTC
TRBV5-1,TRBJ2-7,NA,TRBD1,CASSWTGGLSSYEQYF,TGCGCCAGCAGCTGGACAGGGGGCCTGAGCTCCTACGAGCAGTACTTC
TRBV7-3,TRBJ1-2,NA,NA,CASSSRTSGYTF,TGTGCCAGCAGCTCGCGGACGAGCGGCTACACCTTC
TRBV29-1,TRBJ2-1,NA,NA,CSAEIPSSYNEQFF,TGCAGCGCTGAAATTCCGAGCTCCTACAATGAGCAGTTCTTC
TRBV18,TRBJ1-4,NA,TRBD1,CASSPRDSSTNEKLFF,TGTGCCAGCTCACCCCGGGACAGCTCAACTAATGAAAAACTGTTTTTT
TRBV9,TRBJ2-2,few,NA,CASSLSGRGTGELFF,TGTGCCAGCAGCCTTAGTGGGAGAGGCACCGGGGAGCTGTTTTTT
TRBV7-8,TRBJ2-7,NA,TRBD2,CASSFLRDPSGRAYEQYF,TGTGCCAGCAGCTTCTTACGGGACCCGAGCGGGAGGGCATACGAGCAGTACTTC
TRBV7-2,TRBJ2-1,NA,TRBD1,CASSHGQGQAYNEQFF,TGTGCCAGCAGCCACGGACAGGGGCAAGCCTACAATGAGCAGTTCTTC
TRBV15,TRBJ2-5,NA,NA,CATSTSGTWRQETQYF,TGTGCCACCAGCACTTCCGGGACTTGGCGACAAGAGACCCAGTACTTC
TRBV18,TRBJ2-7,NA,TRBD2,CASSPRLAGAYEQYF,TGTGCCAGCTCACCACGACTAGCGGGAGCCTACGAGCAGTACTTC
TRBV2,TRBJ2-1,NA,TRBD1,CASSDRGRAYNEQFF,TGTGCCAGCAGTGACAGGGGGCGCGCCTACAATGAGCAGTTCTTC
TRBV11-2,TRBJ2-2,few,NA,CASSLSERAGELFF,TGTGCCAGCAGCTTATCCGAGCGGGCCGGGGAGCTGTTTTTT
TRBV2,TRBJ1-4,NA,TRBD1,CASSPGQGAYEKLFF,TGTGCCAGCAGCCCAGGACAGGGGGCTTATGAAAAACTGTTTTTT
TRBV7-9,TRBJ1-2,NA,TRBD1,CASSLTGDGYTF,TGTGCCAGCAGCTTGACAGGGGATGGCTACACCTTC
TRBV4-1,TRBJ2-2,NA,TRBD2,CASSQGVSGSSGELFF,TGCGCCAGCAGCCAAGGAGTGAGCGGGAGCTCCGGGGAGCTGTTTTTT
TRBV15,TRBJ2-1,NA,TRBD2,CATSRDLGAGEREQFF,TGTGCCACCAGCAGAGATCTTGGGGCGGGAGAACGAGAGCAGTTCTTC